This TCR beta chain was captured in a study of blood T cell repertoires in COVID-19. In the study overall: Both acute and convalescent COVID-19 samples were obtained from the United States, Italy and Spain.

Authors' analysis steps: From reference gene primer amplification, estimates of nucleated cell counts were derived. The data were produced by immunoSEQ multiplex PCR, yet TCRdb's version contains in-frame clones alone and is incomplete. That table supplies the V and J calls and clone size; D and trimming were determined from the DNA. The sample lists around 270,000 clones; roughly 84% were seen once. Those enrolled in Seattle joined during active infection and were followed longitudinally afterward. Per the germline V gene, CDR1 is SGHTA and CDR2 is FQGNSA. V lost 2 bases and J 0 bases, leaving 8 bases between the germline ends. The CDR3 covers 15 residues.

This chain joins TRBV7-2 and TRBJ1-5; D is undetermined. The sample taken for sequencing was peripheral blood. The receptor was derived from a person aged 70 to 79 with COVID-19, enrolled during active disease. The CDR3 loop is CASSLFYSSNQPQHF. DNA of the CDR3: TGTGCCAGCAGCTTATTCTACAGTAGCAATCAGCCCCAGCATTTT.